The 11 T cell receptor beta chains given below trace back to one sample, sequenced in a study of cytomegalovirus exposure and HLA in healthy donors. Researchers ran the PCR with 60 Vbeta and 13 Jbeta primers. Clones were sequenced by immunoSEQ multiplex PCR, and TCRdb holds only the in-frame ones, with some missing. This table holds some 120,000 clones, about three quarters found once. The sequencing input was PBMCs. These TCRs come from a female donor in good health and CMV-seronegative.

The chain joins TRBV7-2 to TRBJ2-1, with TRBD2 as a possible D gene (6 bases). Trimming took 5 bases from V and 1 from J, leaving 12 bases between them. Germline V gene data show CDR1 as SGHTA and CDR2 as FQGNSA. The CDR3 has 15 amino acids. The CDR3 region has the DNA TGTGCCAGCAGCCTCGGGAGTCGGTCCTACAATGAGCAGTTCTTC. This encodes CASSLGSRSYNEQFF. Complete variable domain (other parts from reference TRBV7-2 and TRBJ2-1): GAGVSQSPSNKVTEKGKDVELRCDPISGHTALYWYRQSLGQGLEFLIYFQGNSAPDKSGLPSDRFSAERTGGSVSTLTIQRTQQEDSAVYLCASSLGSRSYNEQFFGPGTRLTVL.

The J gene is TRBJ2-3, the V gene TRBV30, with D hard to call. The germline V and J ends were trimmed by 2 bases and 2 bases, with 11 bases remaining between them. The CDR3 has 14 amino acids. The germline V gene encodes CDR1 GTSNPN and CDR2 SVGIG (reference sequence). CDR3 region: CAWSSRLLTDTQYF. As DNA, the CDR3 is TGTGCCTGGAGTTCAAGACTCCTCACAGATACGCAGTATTTT.

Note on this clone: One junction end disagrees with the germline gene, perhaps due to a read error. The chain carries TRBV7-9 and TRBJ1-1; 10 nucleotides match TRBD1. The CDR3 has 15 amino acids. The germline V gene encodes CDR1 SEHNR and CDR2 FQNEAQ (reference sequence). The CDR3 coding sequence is TGTTCCAGCAGCTCACCGGGACAGGGGAGCCCCGAAGCTTTCTTT. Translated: CSSSSPGQGSPEAFF. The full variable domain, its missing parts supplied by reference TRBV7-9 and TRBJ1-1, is DTGVSQNPRHKITKRGQNVTFRCDPISEHNRLYWYRQTLGQGPEFLTYFQNEAQLEKSRLLSDRFSAERPKGSFSTLEIQRTEQGDSAMYLCSSSSPGQGSPEAFFGQGTRLTVV.

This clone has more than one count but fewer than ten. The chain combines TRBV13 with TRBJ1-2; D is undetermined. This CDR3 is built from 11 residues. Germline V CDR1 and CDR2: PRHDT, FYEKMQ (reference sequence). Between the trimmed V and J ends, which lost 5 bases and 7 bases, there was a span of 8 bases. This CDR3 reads CASSDSSGYTF. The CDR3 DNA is TGTGCCAGCAGCGACTCCAGTGGCTACACCTTC.

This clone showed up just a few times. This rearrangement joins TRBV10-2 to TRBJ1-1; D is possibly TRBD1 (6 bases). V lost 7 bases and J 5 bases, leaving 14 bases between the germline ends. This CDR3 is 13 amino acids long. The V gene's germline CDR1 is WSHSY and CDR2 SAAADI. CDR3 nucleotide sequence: TGCGCCAGCAAAAGGGGGGGTGGGACTGAAGCTTTCTTT. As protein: CASKRGGGTEAFF.

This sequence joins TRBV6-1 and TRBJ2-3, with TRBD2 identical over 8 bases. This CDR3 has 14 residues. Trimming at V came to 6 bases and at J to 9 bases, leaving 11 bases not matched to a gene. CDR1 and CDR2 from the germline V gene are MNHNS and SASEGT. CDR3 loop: CASRTLGGRNTQYF. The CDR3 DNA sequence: TGTGCCAGCAGGACCCTCGGCGGGAGGAACACGCAGTATTTT.

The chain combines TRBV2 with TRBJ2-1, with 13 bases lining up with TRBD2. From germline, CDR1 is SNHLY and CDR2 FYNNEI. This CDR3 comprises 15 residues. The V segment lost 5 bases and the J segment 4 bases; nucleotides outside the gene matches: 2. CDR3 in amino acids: CASSRTSGGYNEQFF. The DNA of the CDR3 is TGTGCCAGCAGTAGGACTAGCGGGGGATACAATGAGCAGTTCTTC. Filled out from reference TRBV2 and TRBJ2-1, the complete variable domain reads EPEVTQTPSHQVTQMGQEVILRCVPISNHLYFYWYRQILGQKVEFLVSFYNNEISEKSEIFDDQFSVERPDGSNFTLKIRSTKLEDSAMYFCASSRTSGGYNEQFFGPGTRLTVL.

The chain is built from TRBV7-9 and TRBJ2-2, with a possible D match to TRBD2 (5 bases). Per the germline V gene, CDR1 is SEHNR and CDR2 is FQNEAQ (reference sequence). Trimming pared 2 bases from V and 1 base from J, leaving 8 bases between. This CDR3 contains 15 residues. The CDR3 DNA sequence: TGTGCCAGCAGCTTAACGGGGAGGAACACCGGGGAGCTGTTTTTT. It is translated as CASSLTGRNTGELFF.

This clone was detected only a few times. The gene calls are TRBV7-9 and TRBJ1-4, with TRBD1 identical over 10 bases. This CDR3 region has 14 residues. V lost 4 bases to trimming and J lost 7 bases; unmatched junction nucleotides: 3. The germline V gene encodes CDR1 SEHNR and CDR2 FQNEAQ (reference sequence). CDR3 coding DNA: TGTGCCAGCAGCTCGGGACAGGGGACTGAAAAACTGTTTTTT. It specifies CASSSGQGTEKLFF.

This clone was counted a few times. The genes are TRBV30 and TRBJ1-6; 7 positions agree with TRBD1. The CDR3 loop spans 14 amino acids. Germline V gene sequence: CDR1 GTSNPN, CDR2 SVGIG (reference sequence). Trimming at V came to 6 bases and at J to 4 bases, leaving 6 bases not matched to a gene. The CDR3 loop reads CACHGTDYNSPLHF. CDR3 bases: TGTGCCTGTCACGGGACAGATTATAATTCACCCCTCCACTTT.

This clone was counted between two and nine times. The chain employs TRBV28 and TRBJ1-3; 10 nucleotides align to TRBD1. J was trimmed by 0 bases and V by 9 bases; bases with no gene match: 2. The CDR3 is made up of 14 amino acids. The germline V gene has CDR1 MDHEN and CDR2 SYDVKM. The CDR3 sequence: CASWTGGSGNTIYF. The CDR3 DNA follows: TGTGCCAGTTGGACAGGGGGCTCTGGAAACACCATATATTTT.